Shown below are 9 T cell receptor beta chains from a single sample sequenced in a study of CD8 T cells in ankylosing spondylitis. TCRdb called the 5' RACE reads again in MiXCR, with one record for every CDR3 protein. The sample shows over 150,000 distinct CDR3 sequences, roughly 18% of them seen only once. Sequenced sample: blood, either unsorted or a sorted T cell fraction (not recorded which). Receptors originate from a male donor under 35 with ankylosing spondylitis or in good health (not recorded which).

This clonotype has at least ten counts. The rearrangement joins TRBV29-1 to TRBJ2-1; D is ambiguous. The CDR3 covers 15 residues. V dropped 4 bases and J dropped 3 bases, with 16 bases sitting between them. CDR1 and CDR2 from the germline V gene are SQVTM and ANQGSEA. The CDR3 here is CSVVPVDSFYNEQFF. For the CDR3, the DNA is TGCAGCGTTGTACCGGTCGACTCTTTCTACAATGAGCAGTTCTTC.

This clonotype was seen at least ten times. The J gene is TRBJ1-5, the V gene TRBV20-1, with TRBD1 matching over 7 bases. CDR1 and CDR2 from the germline V gene are DFQATT and SNEGSKA (reference sequence). V trimming: 6 bases; J trimming: 4 bases; junction bases outside the gene matches: 6. The CDR3 has 13 residues. CDR3 in DNA: TGCAGTGCGCGAGGGACAGCAAATCAGCCCCAGCATTTT. It yields the protein CSARGTANQPQHF.

This clonotype was observed many times. This rearrangement joins TRBV7-9 to TRBJ2-3; D call uncertain. The V end was cut by 5 bases, the J end by 4 bases, with 7 bases between. Germline assignment: CDR1 SEHNR and CDR2 FQNEAQ (reference sequence). This CDR3 region has 12 residues. The CDR3: CASSAHPDTQYF. CDR3 in DNA: TGTGCCAGCAGCGCCCACCCAGATACGCAGTATTTT.

This clonotype was seen many times. This chain links TRBV7-9 with TRBJ2-7; tentatively, D is TRBD1 (5 bases). V lost 3 bases and J 4 bases, leaving 10 bases between the germline ends. The CDR3 consists of 13 residues. In germline, CDR1 is SEHNR, CDR2 FQNEAQ (reference sequence). The CDR3 coding sequence is TGTGCCAGCAGCTTCCCTCCAGGGTACGAGCAGTACGTC. It codes for CASSFPPGYEQYV.

This clonotype was seen more than once but under ten times. The chain has TRBV29-1 and TRBJ2-1; 11 bases map to TRBD2. The CDR3 covers 15 residues. V dropped 7 bases and J dropped 5; count of bases not matched to a gene: 10. Germline V gene data show CDR1 as SQVTM and CDR2 as ANQGSEA. CDR3 DNA sequence: TGCAGCGCCACAGTGACTAGCGGGATCAACAATGAGCAGTTCTTC. This sequence encodes CSATVTSGINNEQFF.

This sequence joins TRBV5-5 and TRBJ2-1; tentatively, D is TRBD1 or TRBD2 (6 bases each). Germline CDR1 and CDR2: SGHKS and YYEKEE (reference sequence). V was clipped by 4 bases and J by 9 bases, with 32 bases between them. This CDR3 is 19 amino acids long. CDR3 nucleotides: TGTGCCAGCAGCCGGGGAGGCAGGGGTGGACCTACAGGTAGCAGTGAGCAGTTCTTC. Its protein product is CASSRGGRGGPTGSSEQFF.

This clonotype was seen at least ten times. J is TRBJ2-6 and V is TRBV11-3, with a possible D match to TRBD1 (5 bases). This CDR3 region has 20 residues. Germline V gene lookup returns CDR1 SGHNT and CDR2 YENEEA. With 1 base removed from V and 2 bases from J, the gap between germline ends came to 21 bases. The CDR3 sequence is CASSLVGALRAATGANVLTF. CDR3 sequence (DNA): TGTGCCAGCAGCTTAGTAGGGGCTTTAAGGGCCGCGACTGGGGCCAACGTCCTGACTTTC.

The table lists this clonotype with many counts. This rearrangement joins TRBV3-1 to TRBJ1-1; 7 bases are shared with TRBD1. Germline V gene sequence: CDR1 LGHDT, CDR2 YNNKEL (reference sequence). V was pared by 4 bases and J by 11 bases, with 10 bases of the junction left unmatched. The CDR3 sequence is 13 residues long. The CDR3: CASSPGTASSAFF. CDR3 DNA sequence: TGTGCCAGCAGCCCCGGGACAGCCTCTAGCGCTTTCTTT.

This clonotype showed up just once. The chain joins TRBV7-6 to TRBJ2-1, with D possibly matching TRBD2 (8 bases). V shed 2 bases and J shed 4 bases, with 18 bases lying between them. Germline loops: CDR1 SGHVS, CDR2 FNYEAQ. The CDR3 covers 17 residues. This chain's CDR3 is CASSLRGRASGYNEQFF. The CDR3 nucleotides are TGTGCCAGCAGCTTAAGGGGGCGGGCTAGCGGGTACAATGAGCAGTTCTTC.